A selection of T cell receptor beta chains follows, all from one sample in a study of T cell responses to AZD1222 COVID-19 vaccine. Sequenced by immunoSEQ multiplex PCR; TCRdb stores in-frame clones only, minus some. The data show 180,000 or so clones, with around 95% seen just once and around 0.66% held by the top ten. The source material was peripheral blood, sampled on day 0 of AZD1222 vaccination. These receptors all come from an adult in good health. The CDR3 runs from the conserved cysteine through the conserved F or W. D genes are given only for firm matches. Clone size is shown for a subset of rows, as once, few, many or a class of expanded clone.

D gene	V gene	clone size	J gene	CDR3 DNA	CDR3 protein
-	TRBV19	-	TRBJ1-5	TGTGCCAGTAGTACCCTCCGGGGGGGCGAAGGCAATCAGCCCCAGCATTTT	CASSTLRGGEGNQPQHF
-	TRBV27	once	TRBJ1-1	TGTGCCAGCAGTCTCTTACCCCCAGAGGGCACTGAAGCTTTCTTT	CASSLLPPEGTEAFF
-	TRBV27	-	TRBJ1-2	TGTGCCAGCAGTAGACAAATCAACTATGGCTACACCTTC	CASSRQINYGYTF
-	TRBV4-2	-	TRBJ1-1	TGTGCCAGCAGCCTCCGTGCCCTGGGGGGCGGTGGGATTGAAGCTTTCTTT	CASSLRALGGGGIEAFF
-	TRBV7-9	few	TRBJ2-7	TGTGCCAGCAGCTTAGCAGCGGGCGGCTCCTACGAGCAGTACTTC	CASSLAAGGSYEQYF
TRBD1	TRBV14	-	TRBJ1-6	TGTGCCAGCGGTGCACGGACAGGGAATTCACCCCTCCACTTT	CASGARTGNSPLHF
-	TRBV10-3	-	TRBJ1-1	TGTGCCATCAGTGGGTACAGCTTAACAGGGAAGGCTGAAGCTTTCTTT	CAISGYSLTGKAEAFF
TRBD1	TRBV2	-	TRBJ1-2	TGTGCCAGCAGTGAAGGGGACAGCGGAGGCTACACCTTC	CASSEGDSGGYTF
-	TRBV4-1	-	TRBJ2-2	TGCGCCAGCAGCCGGGTCACCGGGGAGCTGTTTTTT	CASSRVTGELFF
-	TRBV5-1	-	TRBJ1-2	TGCGCCAGCAGCTTTCCAGGAGACTATGGCTACACCTTC	CASSFPGDYGYTF
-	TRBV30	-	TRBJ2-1	TGTGCCTGGGCGTCCGGGACTGATTACAATGAGCAGTTCTTC	CAWASGTDYNEQFF
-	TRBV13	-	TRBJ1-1	TGTGCCAGCAGCATCAGGGGGAACACTGAAGCTTTCTTT	CASSIRGNTEAFF
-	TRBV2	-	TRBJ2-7	TGTGCCAGCCGACGGGAGAGCCCGAGGGGCGAGCAGTACTTC	CASRRESPRGEQYF
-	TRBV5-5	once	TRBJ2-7	TGTGCCAGCAGCTTGGGTGTCGACTCCTACGAGCAGTACTTC	CASSLGVDSYEQYF
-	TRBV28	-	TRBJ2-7	TGTGCCAGCACTGGGAACTCCTACGAGCAGTACTTC	CASTGNSYEQYF
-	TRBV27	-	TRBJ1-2	TGTGCCAGCAGTAATAGGGGGGCCCCCGCGAATTATGGCTACACCTTC	CASSNRGAPANYGYTF
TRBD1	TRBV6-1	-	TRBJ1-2	TGTGCCAGCAGTGAAGGGACAGGGGAGCACTATGGCTACACCTTC	CASSEGTGEHYGYTF
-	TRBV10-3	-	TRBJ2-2	TGTGCCATCAGTGAGAGTCGGCCCGGCGCCGGGGAGCTGTTTTTT	CAISESRPGAGELFF
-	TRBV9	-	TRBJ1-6	TGTGCCAGCAGCGTACAGTTGAATAATTCACCCCTCCACTTT	CASSVQLNNSPLHF
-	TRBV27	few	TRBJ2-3	TGTGCCAGCAGTTTATCCCTGGGCAGCTTCACAGATACGCAGTATTTT	CASSLSLGSFTDTQYF
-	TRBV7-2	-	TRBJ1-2	TGTGCCAGCAGCTGGGGGCCAGAAAGTAACTATGGCTACACCTTC	CASSWGPESNYGYTF
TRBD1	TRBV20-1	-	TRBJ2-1	TGCAGTGCTAGTAACCCCCTTGGGGTGGGACAGGGGAACAATGAGCAGTTCTTC	CSASNPLGVGQGNNEQFF
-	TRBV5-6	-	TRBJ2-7	TGTGCCAGCAGCTTGGTTCGCTCCGAGCAGTACTTC	CASSLVRSEQYF
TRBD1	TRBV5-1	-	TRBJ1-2	TGCGCCAGCAGCTTGGGGGGGACAGGAGCTAACTATGGCTACACCTTC	CASSLGGTGANYGYTF
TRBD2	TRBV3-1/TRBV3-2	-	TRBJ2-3	TGTGCCAGCAGCTTTGCTAGCGGGAGCTCAACAGATACGCAGTATTTT	CASSFASGSSTDTQYF
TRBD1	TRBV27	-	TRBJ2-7	TGTGCCAGCAGCTTAAGACAGGGCTCCTACGAGCAGTACTTC	CASSLRQGSYEQYF
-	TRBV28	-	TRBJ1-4	TGTGCCAGCAGTTTGGTTACGCTCCGCGAAAAACTGTTTTTT	CASSLVTLREKLFF
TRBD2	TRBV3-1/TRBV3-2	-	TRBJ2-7	TGTGCCAGCAGCCTCGGGACTAGCGGGAGTGGGTACGAGCAGTACTTC	CASSLGTSGSGYEQYF
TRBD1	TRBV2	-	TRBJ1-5	TGTGCCAGCCGGGGACAGGGCGACAATCAGCCCCAGCATTTT	CASRGQGDNQPQHF
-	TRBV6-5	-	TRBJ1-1	TGTGCCAGCAGTTCTTCCTGGGCCAGGGTGGCTTTCTTT	CASSSSWARVAFF
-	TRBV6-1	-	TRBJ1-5	TGTGCCAGCAGTGAATCGCTTCTGAGCGGCAATCAGCCCCAGCATTTT	CASSESLLSGNQPQHF
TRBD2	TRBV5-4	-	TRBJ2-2	TGTGCCAGCAGCTTGGCGCGACTAGCGGGAGGCAGCGACACCGGGGAGCTGTTTTTT	CASSLARLAGGSDTGELFF
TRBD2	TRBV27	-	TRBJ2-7	TGTGCCAGCGGACTAACTAGCGGGCGCTACGAGCAGTACTTC	CASGLTSGRYEQYF
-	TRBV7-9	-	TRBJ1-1	TGTGCCAGCAGCTTAACGGGGCTACCGGCTTTCTTT	CASSLTGLPAFF
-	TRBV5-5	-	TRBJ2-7	TGTGCCAGCAGCTTGAGGGCAGCCTACGAGCAGTACTTC	CASSLRAAYEQYF
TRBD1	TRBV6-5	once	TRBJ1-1	TGTGCCAGCAGTTTTCAGGGGGGCGGCACTGAAGCTTTCTTT	CASSFQGGGTEAFF
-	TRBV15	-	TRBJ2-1	TGTGCCACCAGCAGAGAGTCGGGGGGCGGCGATGAGCAGTTCTTC	CATSRESGGGDEQFF
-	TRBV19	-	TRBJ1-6	TGTGCCAGTAGTATCCAGGGAGATGTGACACCCCTCCACTTT	CASSIQGDVTPLHF
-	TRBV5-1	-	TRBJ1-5	TGCGCCAGCAGCCCTGGGACTGGGAGAGGTCAGCCCCAGCATTTT	CASSPGTGRGQPQHF
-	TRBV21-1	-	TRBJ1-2	TGTGCCAGCCGACGGGGGAGGCATGGCTACACCTTC	CASRRGRHGYTF
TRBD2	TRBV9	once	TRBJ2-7	TGTGCCAGCAGCGTAGTAGTGCGGGGACTAGCGGGCTACGAGCAGTACTTC	CASSVVVRGLAGYEQYF
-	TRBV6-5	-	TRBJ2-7	TGTGCCAGTAGCGTGCTAGCGTCGGAGCAGTACTTC	CASSVLASEQYF